This T cell receptor (beta chain) is from a study of blood T cell repertoires in COVID-19. Background on the study: T cells, B-cell-depleted T cells, or PBMCs supplied cDNA or gDNA.

Germline loops: CDR1 SGHAT, CDR2 FQNNGV. V gave up 10 bases and J gave up 2 bases, with 8 bases separating them. This CDR3 contains 11 residues. Per the study methods: The authors estimated nucleated cell counts from reference gene primer amplification. Assay used: immunoSEQ multiplex PCR; TCRdb lists only in-frame clones, some missing. V and J calls plus clone size are reproduced from that table; the DNA served to infer D and trimming. The table lists 70,000 or so clones, 70% to 80% of them singletons. The sequence came from a man between 70 and 80 years old with acute or convalescent COVID-19. The sample consisted of peripheral blood. The rearrangement uses TRBV11-2 and TRBJ1-2; D not resolved. The CDR3 bases are TGTGCCACTCAGCGGAACTATGGCTACACCTTC. This encodes CATQRNYGYTF.